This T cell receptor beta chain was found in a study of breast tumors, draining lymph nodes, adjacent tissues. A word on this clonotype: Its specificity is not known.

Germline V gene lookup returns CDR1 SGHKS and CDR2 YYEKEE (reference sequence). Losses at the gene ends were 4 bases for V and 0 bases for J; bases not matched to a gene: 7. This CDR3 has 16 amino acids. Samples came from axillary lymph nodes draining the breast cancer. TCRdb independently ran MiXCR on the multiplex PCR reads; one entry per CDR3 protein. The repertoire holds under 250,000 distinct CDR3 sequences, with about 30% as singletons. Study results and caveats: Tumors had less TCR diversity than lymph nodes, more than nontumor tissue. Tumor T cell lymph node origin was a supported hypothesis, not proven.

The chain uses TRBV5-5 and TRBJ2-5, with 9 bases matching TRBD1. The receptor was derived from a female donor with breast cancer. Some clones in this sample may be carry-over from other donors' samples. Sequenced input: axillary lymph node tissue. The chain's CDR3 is CASSGQGLLNQETQYF. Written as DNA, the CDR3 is TGTGCCAGCAGCGGACAGGGGTTACTAAACCAAGAGACCCAGTACTTC.